These T cell receptor beta chains were read from a single sample in a study of identifying expanded T cells in peripheral blood. The assay was immunoSEQ multiplex PCR, and TCRdb's table has in-frame clones only and misses some. Among approximately 85,000 clones listed, 84% were seen once. Material for sequencing was blood. Receptors were obtained from a person aged 18 to 75 in good health. The conserved cysteine and the conserved F or W are not part of the CDR3 here. Each record gives: D gene, J gene, V gene, CDR3 protein. D genes are given only for firm matches.

d_gene: NA; j_gene: TRBJ1-1; v_gene: TRBV18; CDR3aa: ASSSTGRAEAF
d_gene: NA; j_gene: TRBJ2-3; v_gene: TRBV2; CDR3aa: ASSAQRSSTDTQY
d_gene: TRBD1; j_gene: TRBJ2-7; v_gene: TRBV6-1; CDR3aa: ASSDQDRDYEQY
d_gene: TRBD2; j_gene: TRBJ2-7; v_gene: TRBV30; CDR3aa: AWRTSGQTYEQY
d_gene: NA; j_gene: TRBJ1-2; v_gene: TRBV4-3; CDR3aa: ASSQDLGEGLGYGYT
d_gene: TRBD2; j_gene: TRBJ2-1; v_gene: TRBV7-2; CDR3aa: ASSLAPSGSSYNEQF
d_gene: NA; j_gene: TRBJ1-5; v_gene: TRBV19; CDR3aa: ASRSGGEQPQH
d_gene: TRBD2; j_gene: TRBJ2-3; v_gene: TRBV9; CDR3aa: ASSVGLLTDTQY
d_gene: TRBD2; j_gene: TRBJ2-7; v_gene: TRBV2; CDR3aa: AGRTRLPSEQY
d_gene: NA; j_gene: TRBJ1-1; v_gene: TRBV7-9; CDR3aa: ASSWGDRIEAF
d_gene: NA; j_gene: TRBJ2-6; v_gene: TRBV5-1; CDR3aa: ASTFAGGGSGANVLT
d_gene: TRBD2; j_gene: TRBJ2-1; v_gene: TRBV7-2; CDR3aa: ASSSGLELHEQF
d_gene: TRBD2; j_gene: TRBJ2-3; v_gene: TRBV27; CDR3aa: ASSLTGLAGVPDTQY
d_gene: NA; j_gene: TRBJ2-6; v_gene: TRBV7-8; CDR3aa: ASSFWPFSSGANVLT
d_gene: TRBD1; j_gene: TRBJ1-1; v_gene: TRBV6-6; CDR3aa: ASSYPGGTEAF
d_gene: NA; j_gene: TRBJ2-6; v_gene: TRBV29-1; CDR3aa: SVELVSSGANVLT
d_gene: NA; j_gene: TRBJ2-7; v_gene: TRBV7-2; CDR3aa: ASSIQGVYEQY
d_gene: TRBD2; j_gene: TRBJ2-7; v_gene: TRBV30; CDR3aa: AWSELAGGAEQY
d_gene: TRBD2; j_gene: TRBJ2-3; v_gene: TRBV14; CDR3aa: ASSRPRGDFTDTQY
d_gene: NA; j_gene: TRBJ2-5; v_gene: TRBV6-6; CDR3aa: ASSYRLAETQY
d_gene: NA; j_gene: TRBJ2-7; v_gene: TRBV6-5; CDR3aa: ASRAPQTTSYEQY
d_gene: TRBD1; j_gene: TRBJ1-5; v_gene: TRBV5-6; CDR3aa: ASSLGQGGQPQH
d_gene: NA; j_gene: TRBJ2-3; v_gene: TRBV9; CDR3aa: ASSARDGGGSTDTQY
d_gene: TRBD1; j_gene: TRBJ1-4; v_gene: TRBV4-1; CDR3aa: ASRDRGLVYEKLF
d_gene: NA; j_gene: TRBJ2-7; v_gene: TRBV6-1; CDR3aa: ASSELLERYEQY
d_gene: NA; j_gene: TRBJ1-3; v_gene: TRBV15; CDR3aa: ATSRDLREGNTIY
d_gene: TRBD2; j_gene: TRBJ2-1; v_gene: TRBV4-3; CDR3aa: ASSPTSGTSGRAIEQF
d_gene: NA; j_gene: TRBJ2-2; v_gene: TRBV29-1; CDR3aa: SVPRVGTGELF
d_gene: NA; j_gene: TRBJ1-1; v_gene: TRBV27; CDR3aa: ASSKVGGRVNTEAF
d_gene: TRBD2; j_gene: TRBJ2-5; v_gene: TRBV9; CDR3aa: ASSVAGGVETQY
d_gene: NA; j_gene: TRBJ2-5; v_gene: TRBV13; CDR3aa: ASSLGEPRETQY
d_gene: NA; j_gene: TRBJ1-4; v_gene: TRBV29-1; CDR3aa: SVVEVANEKLF
d_gene: NA; j_gene: TRBJ2-4; v_gene: TRBV2; CDR3aa: ASSETGAKNIQY
d_gene: NA; j_gene: TRBJ1-1; v_gene: TRBV13; CDR3aa: ASSLGFRTANTEAF
d_gene: NA; j_gene: TRBJ2-7; v_gene: TRBV7-9; CDR3aa: ASSLSGTYEQY
d_gene: NA; j_gene: TRBJ2-7; v_gene: TRBV11-2; CDR3aa: ASTGTSSYEQY
d_gene: TRBD1; j_gene: TRBJ1-5; v_gene: TRBV30; CDR3aa: AWSDGQANQPQH
d_gene: TRBD1; j_gene: TRBJ2-1; v_gene: TRBV4-3; CDR3aa: ASSQEGTGGYNEQF
d_gene: NA; j_gene: TRBJ2-5; v_gene: TRBV5-1; CDR3aa: ASSSRMGYGETQY
d_gene: TRBD2; j_gene: TRBJ2-7; v_gene: TRBV7-3; CDR3aa: ASSLALAGGYEQY
d_gene: NA; j_gene: TRBJ2-5; v_gene: TRBV5-4; CDR3aa: ASSYQLQETQY
d_gene: TRBD2; j_gene: TRBJ2-7; v_gene: TRBV5-6; CDR3aa: ASSRDYSSYEQY
d_gene: NA; j_gene: TRBJ2-3; v_gene: TRBV7-2; CDR3aa: ASSLGPPDTQY
d_gene: NA; j_gene: TRBJ2-5; v_gene: TRBV2; CDR3aa: ASTLLEGETQY
d_gene: NA; j_gene: TRBJ1-1; v_gene: TRBV20-1; CDR3aa: SAKHTEAF
d_gene: NA; j_gene: TRBJ1-2; v_gene: TRBV7-8; CDR3aa: ASGIPGLIYGYT
d_gene: NA; j_gene: TRBJ1-1; v_gene: TRBV19; CDR3aa: ASSAGRLNTEAF
d_gene: TRBD1; j_gene: TRBJ2-2; v_gene: TRBV5-6; CDR3aa: ASSPGTGRPGELF
d_gene: TRBD2; j_gene: TRBJ2-1; v_gene: TRBV19; CDR3aa: ASSFSGRGSYNEQF
d_gene: NA; j_gene: TRBJ2-5; v_gene: TRBV18; CDR3aa: AGSDRQKETQY
d_gene: NA; j_gene: TRBJ2-7; v_gene: TRBV28; CDR3aa: ASRGADGSYEQY